This T cell receptor (beta chain) came from a study of glioma-infiltrating T cells (dated by TCRdb to about 2016). General notes on the study: Low-grade gliomas were WHO grade II oligodendrogliomas or astrocytomas, and glioblastomas were WHO grade IV tumors sampled at initial rather than recurrent diagnosis. Sequencing of TCR alpha- and beta-chain repertoires was performed on glioma tissue, on non-neoplastic brain tissue, and on matched peripheral blood mononuclear cells. Glioma patients received dexamethasone for six or fewer days before surgery. The paired cohort was made up of three low-grade glioma patients, several primary glioblastoma patients and three non-glioma patients who contributed non-neoplastic brain tissue. Sequencing coverage of roughly 4- to 11-fold of 1.1 million or so peripheral T cells was targeted for blood libraries. To measure how far tissue and blood T-cell populations diverged, each tissue-infiltrating repertoire was compared against the peripheral blood repertoire of the same patient. Study-wide findings and limitations: A signature set of shared blood CDR3 motifs marked patients with low tissue-blood divergence and was depleted in highly divergent patients. VJ-independent divergence between tissue and blood was found to be below expectation in non-neoplastic patients but above expectation in all gliomas, particularly low-grade gliomas. Very few CDR3 sequences were found to be shared between tissue and blood, and this scarcity was attributed to high CDR3 diversity and limited sampling. Group comparisons were based on small numbers of patients: three non-neoplastic, three low-grade glioma and eight glioblastoma patients.

The iRepertoire nested amplicon-rescue multiplex PCR (arm-PCR) platform was used to amplify TCR alpha and beta CDR3 regions from RNA. For one-step reverse transcription and amplification, roughly 100-450 ng of tissue mRNA or PBMC total RNA was used as input. Following bead purification, Illumina adapters were added by a secondary multiplex PCR, and libraries between 200 and 400 bp were gel-purified. Libraries carried internal 6-nucleotide barcodes used for demultiplexing. Sequencing of the libraries was done on an Illumina MiSeq using 2x220 or 2x250 nucleotide paired-end reads. The paper's processing steps were these. Paired reads were merged with FLASH 1.2.11 and aligned to the GRCh37 human genome with BWA-MEM before extracting TRA and TRB reads. For V and J assignment, an IMGT-derived reference of cassette sequences and CDR3 motifs that included pseudogenes was used. Three-frame translation of reads was performed, and productive CDR3s were defined as those with a C...FGXG motif and no stop codons. A clonotype was defined as a unique combination of a V-J cassette pair and a CDR3 amino acid sequence. Reads were filtered by Hamming distance, with the threshold set by the sequence error rate of each sample in mapped regions. Clones were called with MiXCR by TCRdb after fastp trimmed the public reads at Q25, and only in-frame beta chains were retained. Every distinct CDR3 protein forms one entry, paired with its most common genes and DNA. The V and J calls reflect TCRdb's pipeline rather than the authors' work. This sample holds a few hundred thousand distinct CDR3 sequences; about 40% were observed only once. The ten largest clonotypes hold 12% of the sample.

Regarding this clonotype: What antigen it recognizes has not been identified. Base qualities are not recorded, but no much larger clone differs from it by a single base.

Immediately after resection, surgical brain or tumor specimens were cryofrozen in liquid nitrogen, with peripheral blood cells collected concurrently. The V and J ends are trimmed by 1 base and 3 bases, leaving 6 bases between them. The CDR3 covers 14 residues, taking in both the cysteine and the phenylalanine. Just the 42-base CDR3 DNA is kept, in frame starting at base 1. Sequences LGHDT (CDR1) and YNNKEL (CDR2) are obtained from the germline V gene (reference sequence). This chain is built from TRBV3-1 and TRBJ2-2; the D gene lacks a confident call. The sequencing input was glioma tissue, nonneoplastic brain tissue, or PBMCs (not recorded which). The source is a human donor with low-grade glioma or glioblastoma, undergoing nonglioma brain surgery, or in good health (not recorded which). The nucleotide sequence is given as TGTGCCAGCAGCCAAGCTCGGGACACCGGGGAGCTGTTTTTT. Translated, it reads CASSQARDTGELFF.